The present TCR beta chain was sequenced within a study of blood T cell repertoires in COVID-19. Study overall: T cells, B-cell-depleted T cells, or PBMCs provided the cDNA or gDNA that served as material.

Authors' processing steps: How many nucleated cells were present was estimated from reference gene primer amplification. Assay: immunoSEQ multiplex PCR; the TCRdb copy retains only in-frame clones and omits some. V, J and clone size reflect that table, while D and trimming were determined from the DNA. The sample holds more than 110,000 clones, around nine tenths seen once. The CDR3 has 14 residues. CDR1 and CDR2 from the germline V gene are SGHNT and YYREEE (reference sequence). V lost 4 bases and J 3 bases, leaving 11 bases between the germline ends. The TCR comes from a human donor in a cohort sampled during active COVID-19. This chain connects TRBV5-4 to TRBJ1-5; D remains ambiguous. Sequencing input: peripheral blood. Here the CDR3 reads CASSDQASNQPQHF. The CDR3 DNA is TGTGCCAGCAGCGATCAGGCTTCCAATCAGCCCCAGCATTTT.